These 16 T cell receptor beta chains were all obtained from the same sample, sequenced in a study of blood T cell repertoires in COVID-19. Clones were sequenced by immunoSEQ multiplex PCR, and TCRdb holds only the in-frame ones, with some missing. Of around 130,000 clones listed, roughly four fifths are singletons. The sequencing input was PBMCs or T cells enriched from blood (not recorded which). The receptor set was obtained from a man aged 30 to 45 who had recovered from COVID-19.

The chain carries TRBV9 and TRBJ2-2; 15 bases agree with TRBD2. J lost 6 bases, V lost 0 bases, and 3 bases had no gene match. Germline-derived CDR1 and CDR2 are SGDLS and YYNGEE. The CDR3 length is 17 residues. In DNA, the CDR3 is TGTGCCAGCAGCGTAGGGACTAGCGGGGGGGCCCCCGGGGAGCTGTTTTTT. Residues: CASSVGTSGGAPGELFF.

The rearrangement links TRBV4-1 to TRBJ2-5; a weak D match, TRBD1 (5 bases). Deletions cut 8 bases from V and 2 bases from J, with 18 bases between. CDR3 size: 15 residues. Germline CDR1 and CDR2: MGHRA and YSYEKL. The CDR3 nucleotides are TGCGCCAGCCAACACGGGCAGGGCCCTCAAGAGACCCAGTACTTC. This gives the protein CASQHGQGPQETQYF.

This chain joins TRBV11-2 and TRBJ2-3, with TRBD2 identical over 8 bases. Unmatched junction bases numbered 4, after V lost 1 base and J lost 1 base. CDR3 size: 16 residues. Germline assignment: CDR1 SGHAT and CDR2 FQNNGV. The CDR3 region is CASSLARGGGTDTQYF. The CDR3 nucleotides read TGTGCCAGCAGCTTAGCTCGGGGGGGAGGCACAGATACGCAGTATTTT.

The genes are TRBV5-6 and TRBJ2-7; 10 nucleotides align to TRBD1. The V and J ends lost 2 bases and 5 bases, in that order; junction bases with no gene match: 1. Per germline, CDR1 SGHDT and CDR2 YYEEEE. The CDR3 is 13 amino acids. CDR3 nucleotides: TGTGCCAGCAGCTTTGGACAGGGGGACGAGCAGTACGTC. The encoded protein is CASSFGQGDEQYV.

This clone has just one count. This chain joins TRBV9 and TRBJ1-3, with unresolved D. Germline V CDR1 and CDR2: SGDLS, YYNGEE. Between the trimmed V and J ends, which lost 2 bases and 2 bases, there was a span of 14 bases. The CDR3 contains 16 residues. DNA for the CDR3: TGTGCCAGCAGCGTCGATCACAGCCCACCTGGAAACACCATATATTTT. Translating it yields CASSVDHSPPGNTIYF.

The rearrangement joins TRBV18 to TRBJ1-3; D remains ambiguous. This CDR3 is built from 17 residues. V was clipped by 0 bases and J by 2 bases, with 14 bases between them. CDR1 is KGHSH and CDR2 is LQKENI in the germline V gene. The CDR3 is CASSPPVSVAPGNTIYF. The CDR3 DNA is TGTGCCAGCTCACCACCGGTGTCGGTAGCTCCTGGAAACACCATATATTTT.

The rearrangement uses TRBV27 and TRBJ1-1, with D possibly matching TRBD1 (5 bases). CDR3 length: 14 amino acids. The germline CDR1 and CDR2 sequences are MNHEY and SMNVEV (reference sequence). The V gene lost 3 bases and the J gene lost 4 bases, with 12 bases spanning the gap. The CDR3 reads CASSFLGGGTEAFF. The CDR3 DNA reads TGTGCCAGCAGTTTCCTCGGGGGTGGCACTGAAGCTTTCTTT.

In this sample, this clone turned up a few times. The CDR3 DNA reads TGTGCCAGCAGTCCGGGACAGGGGTTATACTATGGCTACACCTTC. This codes for CASSPGQGLYYGYTF. V and J are TRBV28 and TRBJ1-2; TRBD1 aligns across 10 bases. V was pared by 5 bases and J by 3 bases, with 6 bases of the junction left unmatched. The CDR3 extends over 15 amino acids. The germline CDR1 and CDR2 sequences are MDHEN and SYDVKM.

The chain joins TRBV27 to TRBJ2-1; 12 bases align to TRBD2. CDR1 is MNHEY, CDR2 SMNVEV, per germline (reference sequence). V trimming: 6 bases; J trimming: 5 bases; junction bases outside the gene matches: 2. This CDR3 spans 14 amino acids. CDR3 sequence reads: CASRGLAGNNEQFF. In DNA form, the CDR3 reads TGTGCCAGCAGAGGACTAGCGGGGAACAATGAGCAGTTCTTC.

The chain carries TRBV19 and TRBJ2-2; 7 nucleotides line up with TRBD2. The CDR3 consists of 13 residues. CDR1 and CDR2 (germline): LNHDA, SQIVND (reference sequence). V lost 11 bases and J lost 1; bases outside the gene matches: 4. CDR3 protein: CASGLMNTGELFF. The CDR3 coding sequence is TGTGCCTCGGGACTAATGAACACCGGGGAGCTGTTTTTT.

The chain is built from TRBV5-5 and TRBJ2-7; TRBD1 aligns across 11 bases. This CDR3 contains 16 residues. Germline V gene data show CDR1 as SGHKS and CDR2 as YYEKEE (reference sequence). The V segment lost 4 bases and the J segment 4 bases; nucleotides outside the gene matches: 10. For the CDR3, the DNA is TGTGCCAGCAGCGAAGGGACAGGGGGTTTTATGTACGAGCAGTACTTC. It yields the protein CASSEGTGGFMYEQYF. Full variable domain (remainder filled in from reference TRBV5-5 and TRBJ2-7): DAGVTQSPTHLIKTRGQQVTLRCSPISGHKSVSWYQQVLGQGPQFIFQYYEKEERGRGNFPDRFSARQFPNYSSELNVNALLLGDSALYLCASSEGTGGFMYEQYFGPGTRLTVT.

This clone came up once. This chain joins TRBV27 and TRBJ2-1; 10 positions match TRBD1. The CDR3 length is 17 residues. CDR1 and CDR2 from the germline V gene are MNHEY and SMNVEV (reference sequence). V was pared by 3 bases and J by 8 bases, with 13 bases of the junction left unmatched. CDR3 bases: TGTGCCAGCAGTTTCCTTGTGCCGGGACAGGGGACACATGAGCAGTTCTTC. It translates to CASSFLVPGQGTHEQFF.

This clone showed up just once. V is TRBV19 and J is TRBJ1-5, with D unclear. Trimming removed 4 bases at V and 5 bases at J, with 6 bases between. The CDR3 length is 12 residues. Germline CDR1 LNHDA, CDR2 SQIVND (reference sequence). CDR3 sequence: CASSTGYQPQHF. CDR3 bases: TGTGCCAGTAGTACGGGGTATCAGCCCCAGCATTTT.

The chain has TRBV7-2 and TRBJ2-7; 10 positions agree with TRBD1. V dropped 1 base and J dropped 4; count of bases not matched to a gene: 1. The CDR3 consists of 14 residues. Germline V gene lookup returns CDR1 SGHTA and CDR2 FQGNSA. CDR3 sequence: CASSLGQGAYEQYF. CDR3 coding DNA: TGTGCCAGCAGCTTAGGACAGGGGGCTTACGAGCAGTACTTC.

The rearrangement joins TRBV4-1 to TRBJ2-5, with TRBD2 matching over 7 bases. This CDR3 region has 15 residues. CDR1 is MGHRA, CDR2 YSYEKL, per germline. The ends lost 0 bases at V and 5 bases at J; junction bases unmatched: 6. This CDR3 reads CASSQEYSGAETQYF. CDR3 bases: TGCGCCAGCAGCCAAGAGTACAGCGGGGCTGAGACCCAGTACTTC.

This clone was seen more than once but under ten times. The chain recombines TRBV12-3 or TRBV12-4 with TRBJ1-1; D is possibly TRBD1 (6 bases). The CDR3 loop spans 11 amino acids. V was pared by 1 base and J by 11 bases, with 8 bases between. The CDR3 bases are TGTGCCAGCAGTTTAGGGGGGCGGGCTTTCTTT. Translating gives CASSLGGRAFF.